This T cell receptor beta chain was recovered during a study of cytomegalovirus exposure and HLA in healthy donors (dated 2017 in TCRdb). Study-level background: According to an earlier analysis of several hundred of the donors, about 179 million T cells yielded 117 million unique TCR beta sequences and 276 Gb of sequence data. An early release that covered roughly 600 HLA-typed donors contained approximately 300 gigabases of sequencing data and about 84 million unique TCR sequences. Of the roughly 400 genotyped donors, 65% to 90% were placed in the genetic ancestry cluster associated with self-reported Caucasian donors. The study aimed to test whether cataloging public T cell receptors could reveal signatures of past pathogen exposure. The study used immunosequencing to profile the T cell repertoires of approximately 650 subjects and linked those repertoires to cytomegalovirus serostatus. A separate validation cohort of 100 to 150 different subjects was used in addition to the 666-subject first cohort. To predict cytomegalovirus infection status, the study combined high-throughput TCR immunosequencing, statistical association of individual TCRs with disease status, and machine learning. To study patterns of TCR occurrence, a later analysis re-analyzed previously published TCR beta repertoires from more than 550 donors and added high-resolution HLA genotyping. In the later analysis, no new phenotypic data were used to find candidate immune exposures; instead, reliance was placed on TCR beta sequences and their occurrence across donors. An earlier analysis of 587 of the donors applied high-throughput TCR beta sequencing to assess whether each TCR beta V gene segment acted as functional or pseudogenic. Donor age, sex, ethnicity and CMV serostatus were compiled together with the repertoire data. A later genetic analysis used genome-wide SNP genotypes for 398 of the 666 donors, treating that subset as a discovery cohort. Every repertoire in the discovery cohort had been generated on one and the same sequencing platform. Both class I and class II loci were covered by HLA typing, at four-digit resolution. Typing coverage differed by locus: A, B, C, DRB1 and DQB1 were typed in roughly 620-630 donors, DQA1 in about 560, DPA1 in around 610, and DPB1 in roughly 450. A handful of DR-DQ haplotypes were handled as single units for association and clustering because linkage in the cohort was strong. Among under 450 genotyped donors of the cohort, an average of around 240,000 unique TCR beta nucleotide sequences were sequenced per donor, 15% to 20% of them non-productive. Findings and caveats that apply to the study as a whole: The study listed 164 TCR beta chains as associated with cytomegalovirus. Across donors, most TCR sequences were observed very rarely, whereas some public TCRs were present in many individuals. V-gene and J-gene trimming of TCR beta chains was associated with a missense DCLRE1C variant in a later genetic analysis, and the association was replicated in an independent cohort. The classifier was reported to diagnose cytomegalovirus status with high specificity and sensitivity in both the original and validation cohorts. A later genetic analysis reported fewer N-insertions in productive TCRs among donors in an Asian-associated ancestry cluster than the approximately 700-donor mean. According to the authors, the approach could potentially be generalized to other disease states and immunological phenotypes. Because HLA typing was missing for some donors at each locus, association tests included only the typed subset. A further reported finding was that TCR beta sequences accurately predicted the HLA-A and HLA-B alleles for most subjects in the first cohort. According to a later analysis, TCR association rates differed among HLA loci, with DRB1 alleles showing the most associated TCRs and HLA-C alleles showing the fewest. Correlated functional status among segregating V segments might be attributable to linkage disequilibrium, but an unknown experimental factor could not be ruled out. An earlier analysis of some 590 of the donors showed that most TCR beta V segments appeared in productive rearrangements either about 90% or about 30% of the time, which broadly matched IMGT annotations. Presence/absence analyses assumed roughly uniform sequencing depth across donors, an assumption that may not hold. A few of the identified cytomegalovirus-associated TCR beta chains were confirmed in vitro to be specific for cytomegalovirus antigens. When HLA alleles, especially DR and DQ, strongly co-occurred, TCR associations were difficult to assign to individual alleles. A later analysis associated 16,951 TCR beta sequences with specific HLA alleles at a false discovery rate of 0.05. Because the 87-base-pair reads could not distinguish some IMGT-functional V segments, including TRBV6-2 and TRBV6-3, those segments were excluded. A cluster of highly shared sequence variants was judged likely to represent a technical artifact of the sequencing pipeline. In a later analysis, most CMV-associated TCR beta chains were found to appear HLA-restricted, with HLA associations seemingly driven largely by CMV exposure. Because counts were too low, 15 or so rarely observed V segments, including chromosome 9 orphons, were excluded from the earlier analysis of 587 of the donors. Compared with equally common non-associated chains, HLA-associated TCR beta chains in a later analysis were more clonally expanded and had lower generation probabilities. In this cohort, only TCR beta chains were sequenced, and detectable features were limited by the absence of alpha or paired-chain data. CMV serostatus was the only immune exposure information available for the cohort. A later analysis reported that several top co-occurrence clusters appeared linked to parvovirus B19, influenza, CMV and Epstein-Barr virus.

As regards this clone: It has no known antigen specificity. No much larger clone exists at a distance of one base, and base qualities are not known.

Library preparation used the immunoSEQ multiplex PCR assay. For the multiplex PCR, a mixture combining 60 forward primers for TCR Vbeta segments and 13 reverse primers for TCR Jbeta segments was used. A multiplex PCR assay on genomic DNA amplified the CDR3 region of rearranged TCR beta genes. The Illumina HiSeq System was used to sequence the amplified TCR beta libraries as 87-base-pair reads. The authors' pipeline ran thus. In a later analysis, tens of millions of unique TCR beta chains were counted across the approximately 620 repertoires, and roughly 11 million of these chains were shared by at least two donors. To remove PCR and sequencing errors, raw reads were error-corrected and collapsed into unique sequences using a nearest-neighbor algorithm that merged closely related sequences. V, D and J gene segments were assigned by aligning CDR3 sequences to IMGT reference sequences. For a sequence to be retained, a match of at least six nucleotides to both a V gene segment and a J gene segment was required. Rearrangements were classified as productive when the CDR3 lacked stop codons and remained in frame with V and J, and all other rearrangements were classified as non-productive. Following IMGT convention, CDR3 was defined as the stretch from the second conserved V-encoded cysteine up to the conserved J-encoded phenylalanine. Sequences without an unambiguous match to a single V gene segment were excluded from the earlier analysis of a few hundred of the donors. In an earlier analysis of several hundred of the donors, V segments were called functional above 56.7% productive rearrangements and were called segregating when the between-donor standard deviation exceeded 5%. A statistical classification framework was developed to diagnose cytomegalovirus status using the catalog of TCR beta chain sequences. In a later analysis, TCR nucleotide sequences were compared against IMGT/GENE-DB human TR gene sequences so that V and J genes could be assigned. The TCRdist pipeline was used in a later analysis to assign CDR3 sequences and most-parsimonious VDJ recombination scenarios. In a later analysis, each TCR beta chain was defined by its CDR3 amino acid sequence together with its V-gene family, and reads without a unique V-gene family were excluded. In a later analysis, several hundred highly shared, low-generation-probability nucleotide sequences were removed to address suspected cross-contamination and a sequencing artifact. For each public chain, a later analysis derived a clonal expansion index from normalized ranks of inferred template counts within each repertoire. In a later analysis, generation probabilities were computed using a VDJ recombination model fitted to out-of-frame rearrangements, and the results were checked against IGoR. Hypergeometric tests were used in a later analysis to score TCR-TCR, TCR-HLA and TCR-CMV co-occurrence, with a repertoire-size bias correction applied to the TCR pairs. In a later analysis, false discovery rates were estimated by permuting HLA or CMV assignments 20 times. In a later analysis, co-occurring TCRs were grouped using DBSCAN, and TCRdist sequence similarity was added for clustering within HLA-allele-positive subsets. Co-occurrence clustering excluded repertoires with fewer than 30,000 or more than 120,000 public chains, plus five with anomalous nucleotide sharing. TCRdb re-hosts the immuneACCESS table, in-frame sequences only. Its copies lack some clones; in the studies checked, an unresolved V gene accounts for under half of them, and the cause for the rest is not known. The V and J calls and the clone size are those of that table, but D and trimming were determined from the DNA. This sample has under 200,000 clones in its table, and roughly 80% of those were observed once. The ten largest account for around 1.7% of the sample.

CDR1 and CDR2, per the germline V gene (reference sequence), are PRHDT and FYEKMQ. Compared with germline, V lacks 2 bases and J lacks 3 bases; bases without a gene match: 10. The CDR3 sequence holds 17 residues, the cysteine and phenylalanine included. Of all the DNA, just the CDR3 is kept, 51 bases in frame from base 1. The cohort was made up of roughly 670 healthy bone marrow donors. All cohort members were sampled while nominally healthy, although unrecorded immune exposures were likely present. The donor tested CMV seronegative and was one of the 352 seronegative cohort members. Each donor provided a peripheral blood sample, and peripheral blood mononuclear cells were used for TCR beta sequencing. The Qiagen DNeasy Blood Extraction Kit was used to extract genomic DNA from the blood cell samples.

The clonotype originates from a woman under 30 in good health and CMV-seronegative. In this chain, TRBV13 is recombined with TRBJ1-3, with 7 middle bases fitting TRBD1. The sequencing sample was made of PBMCs. The CDR3 is CASSLLGRGRIGNTIYF. The nucleotides read TGTGCCAGCAGCTTACTGGGTAGGGGGCGTATTGGAAACACCATATATTTT.